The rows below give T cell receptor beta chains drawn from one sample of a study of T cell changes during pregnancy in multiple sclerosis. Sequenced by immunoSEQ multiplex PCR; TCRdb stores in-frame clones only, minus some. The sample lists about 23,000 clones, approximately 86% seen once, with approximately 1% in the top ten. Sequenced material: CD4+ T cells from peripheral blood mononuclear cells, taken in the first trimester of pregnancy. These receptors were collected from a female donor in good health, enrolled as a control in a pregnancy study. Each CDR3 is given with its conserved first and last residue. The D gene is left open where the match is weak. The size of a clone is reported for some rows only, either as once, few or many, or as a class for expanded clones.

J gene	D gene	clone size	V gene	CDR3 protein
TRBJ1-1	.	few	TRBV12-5	CASGFNSAAEAFF
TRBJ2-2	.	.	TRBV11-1	CASSLTGTPNTGELFF
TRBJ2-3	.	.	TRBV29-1	CSVGGRGMGTDTQYF
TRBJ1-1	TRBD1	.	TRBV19	CASSRPRQGNTEAFF
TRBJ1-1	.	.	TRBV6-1	CASSGRTHAFF
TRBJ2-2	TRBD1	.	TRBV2	CASSVDRGTRPGELFF
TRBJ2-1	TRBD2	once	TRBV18	CASSLSSGRSGGNEQFF
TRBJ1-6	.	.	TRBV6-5	CASSPGGWESPLHF
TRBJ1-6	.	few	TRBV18	CASSPVGGNSPLHF
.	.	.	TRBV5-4	CASSSRRWTNSYEQYF